These T cell receptor beta chains were read from a single sample in a study of cytomegalovirus exposure and HLA in healthy donors. The method was immunoSEQ multiplex PCR; TCRdb's version includes in-frame clones alone and lacks a portion of them. The sample has tens of thousands of clones; 65% to 85% are singletons. The specimen was PBMCs. The receptors shown here come from a man aged 18 to 29 in good health and CMV-seronegative. The CDR3 runs from the conserved cysteine through the conserved F or W. D genes are given only for firm matches. The listing skips clone size in some rows; elsewhere it reads once, few, many or a size class.

cdr3_aa cdr3_nt clone_size v_call d_call j_call
CASSHDRGHGEQYF TGTGCCAGCAGCCACGACAGGGGGCACGGCGAGCAGTACTTC - TRBV7-9 TRBD1 TRBJ2-7
CASSFQSGRDTQYF TGTGCCAGCAGTTTCCAAAGCGGGAGAGATACGCAGTATTTT - TRBV27 TRBD2 TRBJ2-3
CASRLSQGGATETQYF TGTGCCAGCAGGCTGAGCCAGGGAGGCGCGACGGAGACCCAGTACTTC - TRBV21-1 - TRBJ2-5
CASRGLAGGLYYNEQFF TGTGCCAGCAGGGGGCTAGCGGGAGGACTATATTACAATGAGCAGTTCTTC - TRBV28 TRBD2 TRBJ2-1
CASSLRDRGYGEQFF TGTGCCAGCAGCCTCCGGGACAGGGGGTACGGTGAGCAGTTCTTC - TRBV7-2 TRBD1 TRBJ2-1
CASSWDRGQEKLFF TGTGCCAGCAGTTGGGACAGGGGGCAGGAAAAACTGTTTTTT - TRBV2 TRBD1 TRBJ1-4
CASRITGVSTEAFF TGTGCCAGCCGTATTACAGGGGTGTCAACTGAAGCTTTCTTT - TRBV25-1 TRBD1 TRBJ1-1
CASRKEVPYEQYF TGTGCCAGCAGGAAGGAGGTTCCCTACGAGCAGTACTTC - TRBV27 - TRBJ2-7
CASSPRQVFYEQYF TGTGCCAGCAGCCCCCGACAGGTATTCTACGAGCAGTACTTC - TRBV7-2 - TRBJ2-7
CASSLVPGSGETQYF TGTGCCAGCAGCTTGGTCCCCGGGAGCGGTGAGACCCAGTACTTC few TRBV5-4 - TRBJ2-5
CASSLAIGQGGGYTF TGTGCCAGCAGCTTAGCAATCGGACAGGGAGGCGGCTACACCTTC - TRBV7-8 TRBD1 TRBJ1-2
CASSPPLAASTDTQYF TGTGCCAGCAGCCCTCCATTAGCGGCTAGCACAGATACGCAGTATTTT - TRBV7-9 - TRBJ2-3
CASPAGEQFF TGTGCCAGTCCCGCAGGGGAGCAGTTCTTC - TRBV19 - TRBJ2-1
CASSFFRASNQPQHF TGTGCCAGCAGTTTCTTCAGGGCTTCTAATCAGCCCCAGCATTTT - TRBV28 - TRBJ1-5
CSVEPSGSSYEQYF TGCAGCGTTGAACCTAGCGGGAGCTCCTACGAGCAGTACTTC - TRBV29-1 TRBD2 TRBJ2-7
CASSSRQGNYGYTF TGCGCCAGCAGCTCCCGACAGGGTAACTATGGCTACACCTTC - TRBV5-1 TRBD1 TRBJ1-2
CASARGQEAYEQYF TGTGCCAGCGCACGAGGACAGGAAGCCTACGAGCAGTACTTC few TRBV6-1 TRBD1 TRBJ2-7
CATSTRDRDIDTQYF TGTGCCACCAGCACCCGGGACAGGGACATAGATACGCAGTATTTT - TRBV25-1 TRBD1 TRBJ2-3
CASSYSIGRGNQPQHF TGTGCCAGCAGTTACTCGATCGGGAGGGGCAATCAGCCCCAGCATTTT - TRBV6-6 - TRBJ1-5
CAISDWGVGTGELFF TGTGCCATCAGTGATTGGGGGGTAGGGACCGGGGAGCTGTTTTTT - TRBV10-3 - TRBJ2-2
CASSFTDRGNTEAFF TGTGCCAGCAGCTTTACGGACAGGGGGAACACTGAAGCTTTCTTT - TRBV7-8 TRBD1 TRBJ1-1
CASSLSFYEQYF TGTGCCAGCAGTTTATCATTCTACGAGCAGTACTTC - TRBV28 - TRBJ2-7
CASTPRRGSGQETQYF TGCGCCAGCACCCCGCGTCGAGGGTCTGGGCAAGAGACCCAGTACTTC - TRBV5-1 - TRBJ2-5
CASSQTGGYEQYF TGTGCCAGCTCCCAGACAGGGGGGTACGAGCAGTACTTC - TRBV18 TRBD1 TRBJ2-7
CSVEGGKGLQYF TGCAGCGTTGAAGGGGGGAAGGGACTGCAGTACTTC - TRBV29-1 - TRBJ2-7
CASSYVLAGLDNEQFF TGTGCCAGCAGTTACGTACTAGCGGGATTGGACAATGAGCAGTTCTTC - TRBV6-5 TRBD2 TRBJ2-1
CASSPDRVGGNQPQHF TGTGCCAGCAGTCCGGACAGGGTTGGTGGCAATCAGCCCCAGCATTTT - TRBV28 TRBD1 TRBJ1-5
CASSSSGTTGYEQYF TGTGCCAGCAGTTCTAGCGGGACTACCGGCTACGAGCAGTACTTC - TRBV28 TRBD2 TRBJ2-7
CASSLGMGGSDSGNTIYF TGCGCCAGCAGCTTGGGAATGGGGGGGTCCGACTCTGGAAACACCATATATTTT - TRBV5-1 - TRBJ1-3
CASSLGRGPQGYTF TGTGCCAGCAGCTTGGGCAGGGGGCCGCAGGGCTACACCTTC - TRBV5-6 TRBD1 TRBJ1-2
CASSLENGPTGELFF TGTGCCAGCAGCTTAGAAAACGGTCCGACCGGGGAGCTGTTTTTT once TRBV11-3 - TRBJ2-2
CASSLGGSGTGELFF TGTGCCAGCAGCTTAGGCGGGAGCGGAACCGGGGAGCTGTTTTTT - TRBV5-6 TRBD2 TRBJ2-2
CASSDNLAKNIQYF TGTGCCAGCAGTGATAATTTAGCCAAAAACATTCAGTACTTC - TRBV2 - TRBJ2-4
CASSLFFHSPLHF TGTGCCAGCAGTTTATTCTTTCATTCACCCCTCCACTTT - TRBV27 - TRBJ1-6
CASSPTLRTSYEQYF TGTGCCAGCAGCCCCACCCTACGAACTTCCTACGAGCAGTACTTC - TRBV5-4 - TRBJ2-7
CASSLGGSSYNEQFF TGCGCCAGCAGCTTGGGTGGGAGCTCCTACAATGAGCAGTTCTTC - TRBV5-1 - TRBJ2-1
CASSVTSGSDTQYF TGTGCCAGCAGCGTAACTAGCGGGAGTGATACGCAGTATTTT - TRBV9 TRBD2 TRBJ2-3
CASSLDSTNQPQHF TGTGCCAGCAGCTTGGACAGTACGAATCAGCCCCAGCATTTT - TRBV5-5 - TRBJ1-5
CASSQGLVSDTQYF TGTGCCAGCAGCCAGGGACTAGTTTCAGATACGCAGTATTTT - TRBV7-3 TRBD2 TRBJ2-3
CAWSGTAKNSPLHF TGTGCCTGGAGTGGGACAGCTAAAAATTCACCCCTCCACTTT - TRBV30 - TRBJ1-6
CASSSQRYTYEQYF TGTGCCAGCAGCTCTCAGCGGTATACCTACGAGCAGTACTTC - TRBV9 - TRBJ2-7
CASSVGGIGTEAFF TGTGCCAGCAGTGTAGGGGGAATAGGTACTGAAGCTTTCTTT - TRBV2 - TRBJ1-1
CASSLVRNEQFF TGTGCCAGCAGCTTGGTGCGTAATGAGCAGTTCTTC once TRBV7-2 - TRBJ2-1
CAWTRGRVNTEAFF TGTGCCTGGACACGTGGCAGGGTGAACACTGAAGCTTTCTTT medium-sized TRBV30 - TRBJ1-1
CAWSEQLSGNTIYF TGTGCCTGGAGTGAACAGCTCTCTGGAAACACCATATATTTT - TRBV30 - TRBJ1-3
CASRLTGGGYGYTF TGTGCCAGCAGATTGACAGGGGGTGGCTATGGCTACACCTTC - TRBV5-4 TRBD1 TRBJ1-2
CATSRDPLLYGYTF TGTGCCACCAGCAGAGACCCCCTTTTGTATGGCTACACCTTC once TRBV15 - TRBJ1-2
CASVDRGRLYGYTF TGTGCCAGCGTTGACAGGGGGAGACTCTATGGCTACACCTTC - TRBV5-8 TRBD1 TRBJ1-2
CASSPRPGTGEQFF TGTGCCAGCAGTCCAAGACCGGGTACTGGTGAGCAGTTCTTC - TRBV27 - TRBJ2-1
CAWSKGNGQPQHF TGTGCCTGGAGTAAGGGGAATGGTCAGCCCCAGCATTTT once TRBV30 - TRBJ1-5
CASRGLAASTGELFF TGTGCCAGCAGGGGACTAGCGGCGTCCACCGGGGAGCTGTTTTTT - TRBV2 TRBD2 TRBJ2-2
CASSERQGYGYTF TGTGCCAGTAGCGAACGACAAGGCTATGGCTACACCTTC - TRBV19 - TRBJ1-2
CASSDRTGPAETQYF TGTGCCAGCAGCGACCGGACAGGGCCCGCAGAGACCCAGTACTTC - TRBV9 TRBD1 TRBJ2-5
CASSLGQKNTEAFF TGTGCCAGCAGTTTAGGGCAGAAGAACACTGAAGCTTTCTTT few TRBV27 - TRBJ1-1
CASSNLAGVNEQFF TGTGCCAGTAGTAACCTAGCGGGAGTTAATGAGCAGTTCTTC - TRBV19 TRBD2 TRBJ2-1
CASTPPGGSSYEQYF TGTGCCAGCACCCCCCCGGGCGGGAGCTCCTACGAGCAGTACTTC - TRBV6-6 TRBD2 TRBJ2-7
CASSVTGPTLGNIQYF TGCGCCAGCAGTGTAACAGGGCCAACACTCGGAAACATTCAGTACTTC - TRBV10-1 - TRBJ2-4
CASSPHLMGNQPQHF TGTGCCAGCAGCCCACACCTCATGGGCAATCAGCCCCAGCATTTT - TRBV11-2 - TRBJ1-5
CASSETGREQYF TGCGCCAGCAGTGAGACCGGTCGGGAGCAGTACTTC once TRBV10-1 - TRBJ2-7
CASRTGGGNTEAFF TGTGCCAGCAGAACAGGGGGTGGGAACACTGAAGCTTTCTTT - TRBV28 TRBD1 TRBJ1-1